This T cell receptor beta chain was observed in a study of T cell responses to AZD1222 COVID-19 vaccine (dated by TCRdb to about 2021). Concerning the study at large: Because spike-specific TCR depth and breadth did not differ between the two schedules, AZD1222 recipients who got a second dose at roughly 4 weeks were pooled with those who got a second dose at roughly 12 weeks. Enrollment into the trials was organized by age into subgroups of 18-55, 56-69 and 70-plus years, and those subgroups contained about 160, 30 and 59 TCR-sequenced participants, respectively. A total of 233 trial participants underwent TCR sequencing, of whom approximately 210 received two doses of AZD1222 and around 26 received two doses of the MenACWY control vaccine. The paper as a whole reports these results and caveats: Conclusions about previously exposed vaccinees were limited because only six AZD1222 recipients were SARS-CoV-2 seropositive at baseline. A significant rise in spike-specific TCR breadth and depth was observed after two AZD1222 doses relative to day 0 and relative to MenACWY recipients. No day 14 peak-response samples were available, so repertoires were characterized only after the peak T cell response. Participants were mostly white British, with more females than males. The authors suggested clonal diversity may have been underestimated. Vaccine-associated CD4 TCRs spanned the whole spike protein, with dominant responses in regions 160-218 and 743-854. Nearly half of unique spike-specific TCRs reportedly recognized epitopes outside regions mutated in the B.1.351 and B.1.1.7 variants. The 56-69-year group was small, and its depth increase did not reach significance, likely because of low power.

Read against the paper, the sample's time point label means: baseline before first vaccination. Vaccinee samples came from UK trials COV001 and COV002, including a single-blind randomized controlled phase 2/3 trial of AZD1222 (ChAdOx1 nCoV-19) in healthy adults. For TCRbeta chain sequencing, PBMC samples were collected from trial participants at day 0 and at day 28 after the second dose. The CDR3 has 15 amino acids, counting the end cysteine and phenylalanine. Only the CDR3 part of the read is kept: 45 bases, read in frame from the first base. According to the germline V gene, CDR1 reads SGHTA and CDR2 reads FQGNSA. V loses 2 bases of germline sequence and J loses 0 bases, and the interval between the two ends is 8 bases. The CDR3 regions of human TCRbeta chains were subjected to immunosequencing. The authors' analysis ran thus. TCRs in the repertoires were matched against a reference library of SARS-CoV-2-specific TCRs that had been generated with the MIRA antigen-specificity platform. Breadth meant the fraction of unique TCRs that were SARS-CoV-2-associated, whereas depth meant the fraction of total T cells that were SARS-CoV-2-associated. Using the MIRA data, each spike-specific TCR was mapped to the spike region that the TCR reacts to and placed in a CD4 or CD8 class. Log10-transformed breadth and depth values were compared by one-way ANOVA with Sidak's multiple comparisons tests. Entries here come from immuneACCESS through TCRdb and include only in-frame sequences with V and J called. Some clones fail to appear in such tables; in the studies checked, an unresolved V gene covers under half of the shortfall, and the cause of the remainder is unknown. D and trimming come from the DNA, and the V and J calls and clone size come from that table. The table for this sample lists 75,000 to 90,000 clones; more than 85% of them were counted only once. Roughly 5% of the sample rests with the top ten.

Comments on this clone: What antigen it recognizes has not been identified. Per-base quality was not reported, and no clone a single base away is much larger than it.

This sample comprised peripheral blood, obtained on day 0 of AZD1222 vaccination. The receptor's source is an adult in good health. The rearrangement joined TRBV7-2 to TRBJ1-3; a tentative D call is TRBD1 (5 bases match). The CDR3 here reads CASSLWGSSGNTIYF. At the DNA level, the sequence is TGTGCCAGCAGCTTATGGGGCAGCTCTGGAAACACCATATATTTT.